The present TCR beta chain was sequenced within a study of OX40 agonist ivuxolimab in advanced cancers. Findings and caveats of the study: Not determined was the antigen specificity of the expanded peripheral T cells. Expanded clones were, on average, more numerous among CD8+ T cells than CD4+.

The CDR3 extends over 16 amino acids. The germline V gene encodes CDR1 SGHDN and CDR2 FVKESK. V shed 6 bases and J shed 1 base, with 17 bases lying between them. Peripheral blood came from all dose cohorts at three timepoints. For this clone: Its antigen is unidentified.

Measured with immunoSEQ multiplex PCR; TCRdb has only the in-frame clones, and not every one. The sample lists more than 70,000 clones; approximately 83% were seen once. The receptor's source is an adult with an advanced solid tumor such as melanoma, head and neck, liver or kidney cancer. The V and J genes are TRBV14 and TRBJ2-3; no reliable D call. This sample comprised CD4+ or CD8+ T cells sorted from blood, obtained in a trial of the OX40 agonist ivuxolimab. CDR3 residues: CASSGGWGTRTDTQYF. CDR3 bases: TGTGCCAGCAGTGGCGGATGGGGAACACGCACAGATACGCAGTATTTT.